In this sample, the clone carrying this T cell receptor (beta chain) turned up once. This record comes from a study of blood T cell repertoires in COVID-19. Study-level background: The United States, Italy and Spain were the sources of the acute and convalescent COVID-19 samples. Sources were T cells, B-cell-depleted T cells, or PBMCs; the material itself was cDNA or gDNA.

Original methodology: Reference gene primer amplification gave nucleated cell count estimates. Sequencing was performed with immunoSEQ multiplex PCR; in TCRdb, only in-frame clones are kept and a portion is missing. Clone size and the V and J calls come from that table; the DNA yielded D and trimming. The sample lists a few hundred thousand clones; around four fifths were seen once. V lost 0 bases, J lost 4 bases, and 5 bases stayed unmatched. This CDR3 comprises 17 residues. Germline CDR1 LGHNT, CDR2 FRNRAP. The clonotype originates from a man aged 25 to 40 with active or convalescent COVID-19. V is TRBV12-5 and J is TRBJ2-3; 12 bases match TRBD2. The specimen sequenced was peripheral blood. The CDR3 loop is CASGLVTSGRWSDTQYF. The CDR3 DNA reads as TGTGCTAGTGGTTTGGTAACTAGCGGGAGGTGGTCAGATACGCAGTATTTT.